This T cell receptor (beta chain) was identified in a study of metastatic and nonmetastatic thyroid tumors. Study in general: Peripheral blood and tumor or nodule samples from malignant and benign thyroid patients were compared.

Findings of the study overall: Malignant thyroid tumors reportedly had TCR beta diversity that was significantly higher than in benign nodules, in blood and tumor.

This clone is labeled medium-sized. Its antigen is still unknown. Authors' processing steps: The authors used CDR3 differences across clinicopathological groups to build a distant-metastasis classifier for papillary thyroid cancer. TCRdb reprocessed the PCR reads via MiXCR. These V and J calls are TCRdb output, not the study's own analysis. Of 35,000 to 55,000 clones listed, 3% to 3.5% were seen once; the top ten hold approximately 10%. No patient received treatment before thyroid surgery. The V gene lost 9 bases and the J gene lost 5 bases, with 17 bases spanning the gap. The CDR3 loop spans 13 amino acids. The V gene's germline CDR1 is SGHKS and CDR2 YYEKEE (reference sequence).

The gene calls are TRBV5-5 and TRBJ1-2, with D possibly TRBD1 on 5 matching bases. The sequence came from a female donor with papillary thyroid cancer or a benign thyroid nodule (not recorded which). Some clones in this sample may be carry-over from other donors' samples. The material sequenced was blood. The CDR3 DNA sequence: TGTGCCACCGATCCCGGGGACGGGTATGGCTACACCTTC. Protein: CATDPGDGYGYTF.